This T cell receptor beta chain is from a study of regulatory T cells in long-lasting Graves disease. Trimming removed 3 bases from V and 8 bases from J, with 10 bases in between. Germline CDR1 is GTSNPN and CDR2 is SVGIG (reference sequence). This CDR3 is 12 amino acids long. Library construction for TCR beta used iRepertoire HTBI primers and Arm-PCR of CDR3 regions. TCRdb used MiXCR to reprocess the multiplex PCR reads, holding one entry per CDR3 protein. The sample comprises roughly 610,000 distinct CDR3 sequences, under 20% of which are singletons, and approximately 18% rests with the top ten. The table lists this clonotype with a few counts. Time point indicated: newly diagnosed GD, antithyroid drugs for less than 3 months. After RNA was extracted from PBMCs, the TCR library was made from it. These same records also appear under a second study, on T cells in Graves' hyperthyroidism and ophthalmopathy. From that report: First-round RT-PCR with HTBI primers amplified the TCR CDR3 region. The model identified upcoming ophthalmopathy a median around 7.1 months ahead of onset.

The TCR sequence derives from a woman aged 30 to 39 with Graves disease. Sample: peripheral blood mononuclear cells (PBMCs), taken at new diagnosis, from a patient treated with antithyroid drugs. This chain connects TRBV30 to TRBJ1-4, with no clear D. The CDR3 is CAWRVEGEKLFF. CDR3 nucleotide sequence: TGTGCCTGGAGGGTGGAAGGCGAAAAACTGTTTTTT.